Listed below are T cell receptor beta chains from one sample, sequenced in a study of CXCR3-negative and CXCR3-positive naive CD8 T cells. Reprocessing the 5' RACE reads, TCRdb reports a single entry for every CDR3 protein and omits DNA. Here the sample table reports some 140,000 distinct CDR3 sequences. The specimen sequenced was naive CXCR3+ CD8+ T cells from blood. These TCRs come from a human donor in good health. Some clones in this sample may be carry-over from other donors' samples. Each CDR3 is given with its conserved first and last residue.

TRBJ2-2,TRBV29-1,CSVARSPGGELFF
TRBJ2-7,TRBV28,CASSFGQVYEQYF
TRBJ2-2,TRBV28,CASSYVSPYGGELFF
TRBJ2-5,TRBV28,CASSFRGARQETQYF
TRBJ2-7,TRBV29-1,CSVAIRGYEQYF
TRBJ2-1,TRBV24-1,CATSDLSGGAYNEQFF
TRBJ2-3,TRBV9,CASSQNRPDTQYF
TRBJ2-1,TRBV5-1,CASSPDGGRPNYSYNEQFF
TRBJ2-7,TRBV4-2,CASSHPGQGTDEQYF
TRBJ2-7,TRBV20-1,CSARDAGVYEQYF
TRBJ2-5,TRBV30,CAWSVVAGGEETQYF
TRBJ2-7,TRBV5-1,CASSPENGPDYEQYF
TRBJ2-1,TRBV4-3,CASSQDSGLAASNEQFF
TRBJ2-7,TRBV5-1,CASGPEGYEQYF
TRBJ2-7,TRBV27,CASSPNGRVYEQYF
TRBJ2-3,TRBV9,CASSGRDGNTDTQYF
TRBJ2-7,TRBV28,CASSSAYRLRGYEQYF
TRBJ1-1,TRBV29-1,CSFLGGYTEAFF
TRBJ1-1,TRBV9,CASSVADTEAFF
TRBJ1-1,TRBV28,CASRRTGHTEAFF
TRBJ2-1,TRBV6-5,CASSFSDEYNEQLF
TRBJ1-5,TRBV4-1,CASSQGQFSNQPQHF
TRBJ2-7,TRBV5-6,CASSQHHYEQYF
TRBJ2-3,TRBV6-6,CASNLDPSTDTQYF
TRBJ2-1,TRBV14,CASSQEGGGGPRNEQFF
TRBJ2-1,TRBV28,CASTLIPGPVRNEQFF
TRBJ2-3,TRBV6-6,CASSYGSSGRTDTQYF
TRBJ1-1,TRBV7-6,CASSGLNTEAFF
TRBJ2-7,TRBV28,CASSLSMGQGFTYEQYF
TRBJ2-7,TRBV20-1,CSASPLGYDEQYF
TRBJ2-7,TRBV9,CASSVGGPTYEQYF
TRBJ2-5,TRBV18,CASSTGLETQYF
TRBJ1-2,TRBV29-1,CSVETGTYGYTF